This paragraph reports one T cell receptor (beta chain). Between the trimmed V and J ends, which lost 2 bases and 4 bases, there was a span of 15 bases. The CDR3 extends over 16 amino acids. The V gene's germline CDR1 is LNHDA and CDR2 SQIVND (reference sequence). In the original workflow: Scientists estimated how many nucleated cells there were by amplifying reference gene primers. Using immunoSEQ multiplex PCR, the repertoire was profiled, and TCRdb retains in-frame clones only, with some absent. V and J calls and clone size are those listed in that table; D and trimming were worked out from the DNA. The sample holds some 260,000 clones, approximately 77% seen once. These data belong to a study of blood T cell repertoires in COVID-19. Looking at the study overall: Both acute and convalescent COVID-19 samples were obtained from the United States, Italy and Spain. PBMCs, B-cell-depleted T cells, or T cells provided the cDNA or gDNA that made up the material.

The chain has TRBV19 and TRBJ2-1, with a possible D match to TRBD1 (5 bases). The sample taken for sequencing was peripheral blood. This clonotype was obtained from a woman aged 18 to 35 with acute or convalescent COVID-19. As DNA, the CDR3 is TGTGCCAGTAGTATATCCCGACAGTCCGCATACAATGAGCAGTTCTTC. This gives the protein CASSISRQSAYNEQFF.